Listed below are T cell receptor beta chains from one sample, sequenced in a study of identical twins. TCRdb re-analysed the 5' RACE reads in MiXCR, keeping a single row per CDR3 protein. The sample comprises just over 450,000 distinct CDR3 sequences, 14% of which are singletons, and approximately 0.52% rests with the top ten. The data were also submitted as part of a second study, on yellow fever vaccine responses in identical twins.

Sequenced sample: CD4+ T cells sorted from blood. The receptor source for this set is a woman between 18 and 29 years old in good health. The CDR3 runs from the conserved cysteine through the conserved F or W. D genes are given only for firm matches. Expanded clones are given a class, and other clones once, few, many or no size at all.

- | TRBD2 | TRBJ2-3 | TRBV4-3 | CASSHRTSGRADTQYF | TGCGCCAGCAGCCATCGGACTAGCGGGAGGGCAGATACGCAGTATTTT
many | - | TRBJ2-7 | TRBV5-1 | CASSLAARDEQYF | TGCGCCAGCAGCTTGGCAGCCCGGGACGAGCAGTACTTC
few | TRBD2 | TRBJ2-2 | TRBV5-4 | CASSPDLAGGNTGELFF | TGTGCCAGCAGCCCTGACCTAGCGGGAGGAAACACCGGGGAGCTGTTTTTT
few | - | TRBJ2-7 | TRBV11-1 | CASSSDRVTAGDRREQYF | TGTGCCAGCAGCTCGGACAGGGTAACAGCGGGAGATCGCCGCGAGCAGTACTTC
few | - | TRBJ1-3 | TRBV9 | CASSGTDRSGNTIYF | TGTGCCAGCAGCGGGACGGACCGCTCTGGAAACACCATATATTTT
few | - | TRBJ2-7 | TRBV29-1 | CSVAGNSYEQYF | TGCAGCGTTGCAGGGAACTCCTACGAGCAGTACTTC
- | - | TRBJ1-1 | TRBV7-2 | CASSLGGGSTEAFF | TGTGCCAGCAGCTTGGGGGGCGGGAGCACTGAAGCTTTCTTT
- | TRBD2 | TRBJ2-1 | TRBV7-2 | CASSSMATSGRYNEQFF | TGTGCCAGCAGCTCAATGGCGACTAGCGGGAGGTACAATGAGCAGTTCTTC
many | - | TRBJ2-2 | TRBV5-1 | CASRPQVAGELFF | TGCGCCAGCAGACCACAGGTGGCCGGGGAGCTGTTTTTT
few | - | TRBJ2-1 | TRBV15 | CATSSRTFFNEQFF | TGTGCCACCAGCAGCCGGACATTTTTCAATGAGCAGTTCTTC
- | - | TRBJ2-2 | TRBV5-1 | CASSPGQRSNTGELFF | TGCGCCAGCAGCCCTGGACAGCGTTCGAACACCGGGGAGCTGTTTTTT
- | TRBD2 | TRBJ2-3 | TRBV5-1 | CASGASGAHITDTQYF | TGCGCCAGCGGCGCTAGCGGCGCCCATATCACAGATACGCAGTATTTT
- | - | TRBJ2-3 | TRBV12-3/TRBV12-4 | CASRRTGSTDTQYF | TGTGCCAGCAGGCGCACAGGGAGCACAGATACGCAGTATTTT
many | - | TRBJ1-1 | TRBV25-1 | CASSEAGKGSEAFF | TGTGCCAGCAGTGAGGCAGGGAAGGGCTCTGAAGCTTTCTTT